This T cell receptor beta chain is from a study of blood T cell repertoires in COVID-19. Study background: PBMCs, B-cell-depleted T cells, or T cells were the source of the cDNA or gDNA that made up the material.

V lost 5 bases to trimming and J lost 7 bases; unmatched junction nucleotides: 8. Germline V gives CDR1 SNHLY, CDR2 FYNNEI. The CDR3 has 15 amino acids. The age range of participants was 18 to 89 years, with residence in fewer than 25 US areas. All recovered Cohort 3 donors got two negative PCRs, got clearance, or saw symptom resolution. Clones were read by immunoSEQ multiplex PCR, and TCRdb kept only the in-frame ones, dropping some. The sample carries about 280,000 clones, around nine tenths recorded once. The TCR sequence derives from a woman in her sixties or seventies who had recovered from COVID-19. Sequencing input: PBMCs or T cells enriched from blood (not recorded which). V gene TRBV2 combines with J gene TRBJ2-1; 10 bases are shared with TRBD1. CDR3 DNA sequence: TGTGCCAGCAGTAGACGACAGGGGGCTAAAAATGAGCAGTTCTTC. Amino acid sequence: CASSRRQGAKNEQFF.